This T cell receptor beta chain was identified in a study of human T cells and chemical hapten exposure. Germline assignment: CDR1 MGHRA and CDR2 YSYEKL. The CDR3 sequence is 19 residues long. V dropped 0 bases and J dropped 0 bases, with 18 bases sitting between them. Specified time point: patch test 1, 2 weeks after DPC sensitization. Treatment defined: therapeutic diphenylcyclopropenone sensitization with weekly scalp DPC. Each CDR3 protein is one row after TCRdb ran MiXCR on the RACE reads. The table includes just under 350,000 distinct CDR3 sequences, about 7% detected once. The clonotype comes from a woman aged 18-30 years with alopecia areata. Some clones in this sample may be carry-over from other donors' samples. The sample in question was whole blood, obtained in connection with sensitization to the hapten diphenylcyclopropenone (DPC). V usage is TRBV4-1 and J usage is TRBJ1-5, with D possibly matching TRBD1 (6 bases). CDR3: CASSQDSGTSPYSNQPQHF. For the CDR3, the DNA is TGCGCCAGCAGCCAAGACTCCGGGACATCACCTTATAGCAATCAGCCCCAGCATTTT.